The 21 T cell receptor beta chains listed next were all sequenced from one sample in a study of spatial heterogeneity in lung cancer. The time point denotes: sample taken at primary tumor resection. Frozen PBMC, nontumor lung or tumor provided whole RNA, which was sequenced unsorted. Each CDR3 protein is one row after TCRdb ran MiXCR on the 5' RACE reads. The table includes more than 20,000 distinct CDR3 sequences, roughly 4.2% detected once. The sample in question was PBMCs, obtained at surgery. These TCRs come from a male donor with early-stage non-small cell lung cancer.

This clonotype was observed many times. The chain links TRBV7-6 to TRBJ2-7; TRBD2 aligns across 13 bases. Looked up from germline, CDR1 is SGHVS and CDR2 is FNYEAQ. V lost 4 bases to trimming and J lost 4 bases; unmatched junction nucleotides: 4. The CDR3 contains 15 residues. CDR3 in amino acids: CASSSGLAGTYEQYF. Written as DNA, the CDR3 is TGTGCCAGCAGCTCGGGACTAGCGGGGACGTACGAGCAGTACTTC.

Many counts were recorded for this clonotype. V is TRBV10-3 and J is TRBJ2-7; D is perhaps TRBD1 (6 bases). The CDR3 extends over 13 amino acids. The germline gives CDR1 ENHRY, CDR2 SYGVKD. Deletions cut 4 bases from V and 3 bases from J, with 10 bases between. The CDR3 nucleotides are TGTGCCATCAGTGGAGAGGACAGCTACGAGCAGTACTTC. Its translation: CAISGEDSYEQYF.

V usage is TRBV10-2 and J usage is TRBJ2-7; D unresolved. V was pared by 4 bases and J by 0 bases, with 10 bases between. The CDR3 loop spans 14 amino acids. Germline V lookup: CDR1 WSHSY, CDR2 SAAADI. CDR3 DNA: TGCGCCAGCAGTGCCGAGGTAGGCTCCTACGAGCAGTACTTC. Protein sequence: CASSAEVGSYEQYF.

The sample holds many counts of this clonotype. The genes are TRBV9 and TRBJ2-1; 8 bases fit TRBD2. Losses at the gene ends were 4 bases for V and 6 bases for J; bases not matched to a gene: 3. The CDR3 sequence is 13 residues long. Germline values: CDR1 SGDLS, CDR2 YYNGEE. The CDR3 DNA reads as TGTGCCAGCAGCACTACTAGCGGCAATGAGCAGTTCTTC. It codes for CASSTTSGNEQFF.

This clonotype has a count of ten or more. The DNA of the CDR3 is TGTGCCAGCAACCTCCTAGCGGGGGATGAGCAGTTCTTC. Protein sequence: CASNLLAGDEQFF. The chain joins TRBV12-3 or TRBV12-4 to TRBJ2-1, with TRBD2 identical over 10 bases. V lost 7 bases and J lost 8; bases outside the gene matches: 5. The CDR3 is 13 residues long.

This clonotype counts as medium-sized (0.01 to 0.1%). The chain links TRBV29-1 to TRBJ2-7; 8 bases line up with TRBD1. This CDR3 is 14 amino acids long. The junction had 8 bases not matched to a gene; V was cut back by 4 bases and J by 3 bases. The germline V gene encodes CDR1 SQVTM and CDR2 ANQGSEA. CDR3 in amino acids: CSVARTGRIYEQYF. CDR3 nucleotides: TGCAGCGTTGCTCGGACAGGGAGAATCTACGAGCAGTACTTC.

V is TRBV15 and J is TRBJ1-4; D gene uncertain. This CDR3 is 16 amino acids long. With 0 bases removed from V and 0 bases from J, the gap between germline ends came to 8 bases. CDR1 is LNHNV and CDR2 is YYDKDF in the germline V gene (reference sequence). CDR3 sequence reads: CATSRDRVPTNEKLFF. In DNA, the CDR3 is TGTGCCACCAGCAGAGATCGGGTGCCAACTAATGAAAAACTGTTTTTT.

This chain links TRBV2 with TRBJ2-1; possible D gene TRBD2, 5 bases. CDR1 SNHLY and CDR2 FYNNEI come from the germline V gene. CDR3 length: 14 amino acids. V lost 3 bases and J lost 10, with 16 bases in between. CDR3 protein: CASSDDSGIAEQFF. CDR3 DNA sequence: TGTGCCAGCAGTGACGATTCGGGTATAGCGGAGCAGTTCTTC.

This clonotype was counted ten times or more. As DNA, the CDR3 is TGTGCCTCTAGCACCCGGCCCTTGGTAACAACTAATGAAAAACTGTTTTTT. This gives the protein CASSTRPLVTTNEKLFF. The chain employs TRBV5-6 and TRBJ1-4; D not certain. This CDR3 spans 17 amino acids. V was cut by 10 bases and J by 0 bases, with 22 bases left in between. Per germline, CDR1 SGHDT and CDR2 YYEEEE.

This clonotype has ten or more counts. The V and J genes are TRBV7-2 and TRBJ1-1; possibly TRBD1 for D (6 bases). Per the germline V gene, CDR1 is SGHTA and CDR2 is FQGNSA. This CDR3 has 15 amino acids. V was shortened by 5 bases and J by 4 bases, with 17 bases between the two germline ends. CDR3 residues: CASSLTGSVGTEAFF. CDR3 sequence (DNA): TGTGCCAGCAGCCTAACAGGGTCCGTAGGCACTGAAGCTTTCTTT.

V and J are TRBV5-1 and TRBJ2-5, with D possibly being TRBD2 (6 bases). This CDR3 has 14 residues. Germline V CDR1 and CDR2: SGHRS, YFSETQ. Trimming took off 5 bases at V and 3 bases at J, with 14 bases between the two ends. This CDR3 is CASSWREPEETQYF. Written as DNA, the CDR3 is TGCGCCAGCAGTTGGCGGGAACCAGAAGAGACCCAGTACTTC. The complete variable domain, with remaining parts taken from reference TRBV5-1 and TRBJ2-5, reads KAGVTQTPRYLIKTRGQQVTLSCSPISGHRSVSWYQQTPGQGLQFLFEYFSETQRNKGNFPGRFSGRQFSNSRSEMNVSTLELGDSALYLCASSWREPEETQYFGPGTRLLVL.

There are many counts of this clonotype. V is TRBV6-4 and J is TRBJ2-3, with TRBD1 matching over 11 bases. V lost 0 bases and J lost 8; bases outside the gene matches: 1. The CDR3 runs to 14 residues. Germline V gene sequence: CDR1 MRHNA, CDR2 SNTAGT. CDR3 sequence: CASSDSDRGPTQYF. For the CDR3, the DNA is TGTGCCAGCAGTGACTCGGACAGGGGGCCTACGCAGTATTTT.

This clonotype was recorded many times. The chain recombines TRBV10-1 with TRBJ1-5, with 7 bases aligning to TRBD1. V dropped 9 bases and J dropped 3; count of bases not matched to a gene: 5. The CDR3 loop spans 13 amino acids. Germline assignment: CDR1 WNHNN and CDR2 SYGVQD (reference sequence). The CDR3 spells CARRQGFNQPQHF. As DNA, the CDR3 is TGCGCCAGACGACAGGGTTTCAATCAGCCCCAGCATTTT.

V and J are TRBV25-1 and TRBJ2-1; a weak D match, TRBD2 (5 bases). The V and J ends lost 1 base and 2 bases respectively, with 9 bases between them. Looked up from germline, CDR1 is MGHDK and CDR2 is SYGVNS. CDR3 length: 15 amino acids. This CDR3 is CASSEFGGPYNEQFF. The CDR3 region has the DNA TGTGCCAGCAGTGAATTTGGCGGGCCCTACAATGAGCAGTTCTTC.

This chain joins TRBV27 and TRBJ1-1; no reliable D call. The germline V gene has CDR1 MNHEY and CDR2 SMNVEV (reference sequence). This CDR3 comprises 13 residues. V lost 0 bases to trimming and J lost 1 base, with 3 bases between them. DNA for the CDR3: TGTGCCAGCAGTTTATCTCCGAACACTGAAGCTTTCTTT. This translates into CASSLSPNTEAFF.

The table lists this clonotype with many counts. The chain links TRBV5-1 to TRBJ1-6; TRBD1 is a possible D gene (6 bases). Germline-derived CDR1 and CDR2 are SGHRS and YFSETQ. The CDR3 sequence is 14 residues long. V dropped 4 bases and J dropped 7 bases, with 12 bases sitting between them. The CDR3 spells CASSPEGGNSPLHF. The CDR3, as DNA: TGCGCCAGCAGCCCGGAGGGGGGGAATTCACCCCTCCACTTT.

The sample holds many counts of this clonotype. The J gene is TRBJ1-3, the V gene TRBV28; tentatively, D is TRBD1 (6 bases). The V gene's germline CDR1 is MDHEN and CDR2 SYDVKM. The CDR3 consists of 16 residues. Trimming stripped 3 bases from V and 2 bases from J, with 14 bases between. CDR3 coding DNA: TGTGCCAGCAGTTTGGGGGGTCCAGGGGCTGGAAACACCATATATTTT. Translated: CASSLGGPGAGNTIYF.

This clonotype came up many times. J is TRBJ2-2 and V is TRBV3-1; D uncertain. CDR1 is LGHDT, CDR2 YNNKEL, per germline (reference sequence). Trimming took 3 bases from V and 5 from J, leaving 1 base between them. This CDR3 has 11 amino acids. The CDR3 region has the DNA TGTGCCAGCAGCCAGACCGGGGAGCTGTTTTTT. It is translated as CASSQTGELFF.

Of note for this clonotype: This may be a read error: a much more frequent sequence differs by one nucleotide. The rearrangement joins TRBV2 to TRBJ1-1; D is unclear. The germline V gene has CDR1 SNHLY and CDR2 FYNNEI. The V and J ends lost 9 bases and 11 bases respectively, with 16 bases between them. The CDR3 has 11 residues. The CDR3 DNA reads as TGTGCCAGTTCATACATCAGAGAGGCTTTCTTT. Protein product: CASSYIREAFF. The full variable domain, rest sourced from reference TRBV2 and TRBJ1-1, is EPEVTQTPSHQVTQMGQEVILRCVPISNHLYFYWYRQILGQKVEFLVSFYNNEISEKSEIFDDQFSVERPDGSNFTLKIRSTKLEDSAMYFCASSYIREAFFGQGTRLTVV.

A few counts support this clonotype. V and J are TRBV12-3 or TRBV12-4 and TRBJ1-4; D remains ambiguous. The V gene lost 8 bases and the J gene lost 8 bases, with 21 bases spanning the gap. This CDR3 region has 15 residues. The CDR3 sequence is CASSMAQRGGEKLFF. In DNA, the CDR3 is TGTGCCAGCTCGATGGCGCAGCGGGGAGGGGAAAAACTGTTTTTT.

This clonotype was observed many times. The gene calls are TRBV7-2 and TRBJ1-3, with D uncertain. From germline, CDR1 is SGHTA and CDR2 FQGNSA. This CDR3 has 15 residues. V lost 3 bases and J 0 bases, leaving 9 bases between the germline ends. In DNA form, the CDR3 reads TGTGCCAGCAGCTTGGCCGGGCACTCTGGAAACACCATATATTTT. This sequence encodes CASSLAGHSGNTIYF.